One sample yielded the 17 T cell receptor beta chains listed below, sequenced in a study of blood T cell repertoires in COVID-19. Sequenced by immunoSEQ multiplex PCR; TCRdb stores in-frame clones only, minus some. Counted here are 75,000 to 95,000 clones, about 80% occurring once; the ten biggest clones make up around 6.6%. The sequenced sample was peripheral blood. Receptors originate from a man in his fifties or sixties with acute or convalescent COVID-19.

This clone was recorded once. The CDR3 DNA is TGTGCCAGCAGTGAAGCCGGGACAGGGGGCGTCTACGAGCAGTACTTC. It is translated as CASSEAGTGGVYEQYF. The chain links TRBV6-1 to TRBJ2-7; 12 nucleotides agree with TRBD1. This CDR3 contains 16 residues. Germline V gene data show CDR1 as MNHNS and CDR2 as SASEGT. The trim removed 0 bases at V and 3 bases at J, leaving 3 bases unmatched.

The chain couples TRBV4-1 to TRBJ2-7, with TRBD1 identical over 8 bases. This CDR3 contains 15 residues. CDR1 and CDR2 (germline): MGHRA, YSYEKL. Trimming cost V 0 bases and J 3 bases; bases outside gene matches: 4. The CDR3, as DNA: TGCGCCAGCAGCCAAGACCAGGGGGCGGGCTACGAGCAGTACTTC. Translation gives CASSQDQGAGYEQYF.

The rearrangement joins TRBV9 to TRBJ1-3, with D maybe TRBD1 (6 bases). With 4 bases removed from V and 1 base from J, the gap between germline ends came to 18 bases. There are 17 residues in the CDR3. Germline-derived CDR1 and CDR2 are SGDLS and YYNGEE. The DNA for the CDR3 is TGTGCCAGCAGCCCTCTGACAGGTAGAAGTTCTGGAAACACCATATATTTT. It codes for CASSPLTGRSSGNTIYF.

The rearrangement links TRBV24-1 to TRBJ2-1; TRBD2 is a possible D gene (7 bases). The V end lost 7 bases, the J end lost 0 bases, and 12 bases lay between the germline ends. The CDR3 extends over 15 amino acids. The V gene's germline CDR1 is KGHDR and CDR2 SFDVKD. The CDR3 region has the DNA TGTGCCACCAGCGGGGGGCTGAGCTCCTACAATGAGCAGTTCTTC. This sequence encodes CATSGGLSSYNEQFF.

The chain combines TRBV11-2 with TRBJ2-1; D not certain. Germline CDR1 SGHAT, CDR2 FQNNGV. Trimming removed 0 bases at V and 8 bases at J, with 11 bases between. The CDR3 totals 14 residues. The DNA of the CDR3 is TGTGCCAGCAGCTTAGATCCTAGTGGCTATGAGCAGTTCTTC. It codes for CASSLDPSGYEQFF.

This chain connects TRBV6-5 to TRBJ1-2; tentative D call: TRBD1 (5 bases). CDR1 is MNHEY, CDR2 SVGAGI, per germline. This CDR3 is built from 14 residues. V was trimmed by 0 bases and J by 6 bases, leaving 11 bases between them. CDR3 nucleotides: TGTGCCAGCAGTTACTCGCCAGGGATGAATGGCTACACCTTC. Its protein product is CASSYSPGMNGYTF.

The chain uses TRBV25-1 and TRBJ1-2; 11 nucleotides match TRBD1. The CDR3 runs 12 residues. In germline, CDR1 is MGHDK, CDR2 SYGVNS. The J segment lost 6 bases and the V segment lost 10 bases, leaving 4 bases of the junction unmatched. This CDR3 is CAIAGQGDGYTF. The CDR3 region has the DNA TGTGCCATTGCGGGACAGGGGGATGGCTACACCTTC.

The chain carries TRBV7-8 and TRBJ1-1; D is unclear. Germline loops: CDR1 SGHVS, CDR2 FQNEAQ. V lost 2 bases and J lost 1, with 5 bases in between. This CDR3 is built from 13 residues. As DNA, the CDR3 is TGTGCCAGCAGCTTATCCGGGAACACTGAAGCTTTCTTT. Amino acid sequence: CASSLSGNTEAFF.

V gene TRBV27 combines with J gene TRBJ2-5; D not certain. Trimming cost V 0 bases and J 3 bases, with 11 bases left between them. Germline CDR1 reads MNHEY; CDR2 reads SMNVEV (reference sequence). The CDR3 spans 15 residues. The CDR3, as DNA: TGTGCCAGCAGTTTATCGCCACAGATGGAAGAGACCCAGTACTTC. Its protein product is CASSLSPQMEETQYF.

The chain has TRBV4-3 and TRBJ2-1; 13 bases fit TRBD2. Germline lookup yields CDR1 LGHNA and CDR2 YSLEER. This CDR3 spans 19 amino acids. The V segment lost 0 bases and the J segment 11 bases; nucleotides outside the gene matches: 16. The CDR3 region is CASSQEVPGLAGLGGKQFF. The CDR3 bases are TGCGCCAGCAGCCAAGAGGTTCCGGGACTAGCGGGGCTCGGGGGTAAGCAGTTCTTC.

V and J are TRBV18 and TRBJ1-1; tentatively, D is TRBD1 (5 bases). CDR1 KGHSH and CDR2 LQKENI come from the germline V gene. Trimming removed 3 bases at V and 1 base at J, with 6 bases between. The CDR3 has 13 amino acids. Written as DNA, the CDR3 is TGTGCCAGCTCACCCGGGGGGAACACTGAAGCTTTCTTT. Its translation: CASSPGGNTEAFF.

The chain combines TRBV11-2 with TRBJ2-7; TRBD1 agrees at 7 bases. Germline lookup yields CDR1 SGHAT and CDR2 FQNNGV. The CDR3 loop spans 18 amino acids. V lost 3 bases to trimming and J lost 4 bases; unmatched junction nucleotides: 18. The CDR3 spells CASSFMVVGGQIEYEQYF. For the CDR3, the DNA is TGTGCCAGCAGCTTCATGGTCGTAGGGGGACAGATTGAATACGAGCAGTACTTC.

The V call is TRBV29-1, the J call TRBJ1-3, with TRBD1 matching 10 bases. The CDR3 has 15 amino acids. Germline trimming cut 2 bases from V and 4 bases from J; bases unmatched to any gene: 5. Germline loops: CDR1 SQVTM, CDR2 ANQGSEA. The CDR3 coding sequence is TGCAGCGTTGAACGCGACAGGGGGCCGGGAAACACCATATATTTT. This gives the protein CSVERDRGPGNTIYF.

This chain joins TRBV5-1 and TRBJ2-1, with D possibly being TRBD1 (5 bases). Trimming cost V 2 bases and J 3 bases, with 6 bases left between them. This CDR3 is built from 13 residues. The germline V gene has CDR1 SGHRS and CDR2 YFSETQ. CDR3 protein: CASSFDSYNEQFF. The CDR3 nucleotides read TGCGCCAGCAGCTTTGACAGCTACAATGAGCAGTTCTTC.

V is TRBV2 and J is TRBJ1-5; D may be TRBD1 (5 bases). V was shortened by 6 bases and J by 5 bases, with 20 bases between the two germline ends. There are 16 residues in the CDR3. Germline assignment: CDR1 SNHLY and CDR2 FYNNEI. In nucleotides, the CDR3 is TGTGCCAGCAGCCCCCGGGCAGGGACGGGGGATCAGCCCCAGCATTTT. Amino acids: CASSPRAGTGDQPQHF. Together with reference TRBV2 and TRBJ1-5, the CDR3 gives the full variable domain: EPEVTQTPSHQVTQMGQEVILRCVPISNHLYFYWYRQILGQKVEFLVSFYNNEISEKSEIFDDQFSVERPDGSNFTLKIRSTKLEDSAMYFCASSPRAGTGDQPQHFGDGTRLSIL.

In this sample, this clone turned up a few times. This CDR3 is CASSDTMASTGELFF. CDR3 in DNA: TGTGCCAGCAGTGACACAATGGCGAGCACCGGGGAGCTGTTTTTT. The gene calls are TRBV6-2 or TRBV6-3 and TRBJ2-2; D not certain. CDR1 and CDR2 from the germline V gene are MNHEY and SVGEGT. Trimming stripped 5 bases from V and 4 bases from J, with 14 bases between. CDR3 length: 15 amino acids.

The chain is built from TRBV9 and TRBJ1-2; 8 positions agree with TRBD1. The CDR3 loop spans 15 amino acids. With V trimmed by 4 bases and J by 3 bases, 8 bases remained unmatched. CDR1 is SGDLS, CDR2 YYNGEE, per germline. As DNA, the CDR3 is TGTGCCAGCAGCCCTAAACAGGGGGGCGACTATGGCTACACCTTC. Translating gives CASSPKQGGDYGYTF.